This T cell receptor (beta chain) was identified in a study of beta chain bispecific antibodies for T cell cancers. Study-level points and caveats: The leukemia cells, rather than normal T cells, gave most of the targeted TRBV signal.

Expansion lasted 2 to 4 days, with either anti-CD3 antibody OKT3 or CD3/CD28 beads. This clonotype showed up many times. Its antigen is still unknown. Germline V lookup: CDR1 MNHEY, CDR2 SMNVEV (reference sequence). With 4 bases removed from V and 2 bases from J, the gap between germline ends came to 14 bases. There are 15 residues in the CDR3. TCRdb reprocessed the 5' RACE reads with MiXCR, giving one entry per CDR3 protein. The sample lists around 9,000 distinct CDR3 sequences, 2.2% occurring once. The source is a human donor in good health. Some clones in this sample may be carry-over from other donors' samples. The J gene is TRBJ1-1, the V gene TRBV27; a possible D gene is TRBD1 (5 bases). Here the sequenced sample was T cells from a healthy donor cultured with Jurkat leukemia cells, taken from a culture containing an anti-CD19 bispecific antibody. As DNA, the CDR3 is TGTGCCAGCAGTTCAGGGTTGACAATAAACACTGAAGCTTTCTTT. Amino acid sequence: CASSSGLTINTEAFF.